This T cell receptor (beta chain) was recorded in a study of blood T cell repertoires in COVID-19. This CDR3 has 13 residues. V lost 8 bases and J lost 0, with 10 bases in between. Germline assignment: CDR1 ENHRY and CDR2 SYGVKD. Under the authors' procedure: Reference gene primer amplification yielded estimated nucleated cell counts. Sequencing used immunoSEQ multiplex PCR; TCRdb keeps in-frame clones, though not all of them. The DNA gave D and trimming, while V, J and clone size come from that table. The data hold tens of thousands of clones, with more than 80% observed a single time. This clone was recorded once.

The sample consisted of peripheral blood. The chain carries TRBV10-3 and TRBJ1-1, with D possibly matching TRBD1 (5 bases). The sequence was obtained from a man between 50 and 59 years old with COVID-19, enrolled during active disease. CDR3 amino acids: CAIHGGLNTEAFF. CDR3 DNA: TGTGCCATCCACGGGGGATTGAACACTGAAGCTTTCTTT.